A selection of T cell receptor beta chains follows, all from one sample in a study of shared clonotypes between healthy human individuals. The protocol was immunoSEQ multiplex PCR, while the TCRdb copy is restricted to in-frame clones and leaves out a portion. This table has about 750,000 clones, approximately 92% appearing once. Sequenced sample: naive CD8+ T cells sorted from blood. The receptor set was obtained from a man aged 25-45 years in good health. Each CDR3 is given without its conserved first and last residue. A D gene is named only where the DNA matches it firmly.

J: TRBJ2-1; V: TRBV27; D: NA; CDR3: ASTTHHPNEQF
J: TRBJ2-2; V: TRBV29-1; D: NA; CDR3: SVQGANTGELF
J: TRBJ1-5; V: TRBV4-3; D: NA; CDR3: ASSPWGNQPQH
J: TRBJ1-1; V: TRBV7-2; D: NA; CDR3: ASSPSTGIYTEAF
J: TRBJ2-1; V: TRBV7-9; D: TRBD2; CDR3: ASSTISGSSEQF
J: TRBJ2-5; V: TRBV7-9; D: TRBD1; CDR3: ASSLRTGYEETQY
J: TRBJ2-1; V: TRBV9; D: TRBD1; CDR3: ASSVEGTAYNEQF
J: TRBJ2-1; V: TRBV6-6; D: NA; CDR3: ASSYSWEAYNEQF
J: TRBJ2-3; V: TRBV10-1; D: NA; CDR3: ASSESGLATNTDTQY
J: TRBJ2-2; V: TRBV4-1; D: NA; CDR3: ASSQPGLSTGELF
J: TRBJ2-2; V: TRBV7-9; D: NA; CDR3: ASSFYQGARELF
J: TRBJ1-4; V: TRBV7-9; D: NA; CDR3: ASSLGGEKLF
J: TRBJ2-1; V: TRBV5-1; D: NA; CDR3: ASSLRSSYNEQF